These 5 T cell receptor beta chains originate from one sample sequenced in a study of T cells after posttransplantation cyclophosphamide. Data came from immunoSEQ multiplex PCR; TCRdb stores just in-frame clones and leaves some out. The table has 20,000 to 25,000 clones, about 90% seen once; the top ten hold about 12%. A marrow graft followed busulfan-fludarabine conditioning, with cyclophosphamide on days +3 and +4. This specimen consisted of PBMCs, obtained after allogeneic stem cell transplant with posttransplant cyclophosphamide. These receptors were taken from a female patient aged 25-40 years who received an allogeneic stem cell transplant from an unrelated donor, was CMV-positive, and had no GVHD. The graft donor may have given rise to some T cells.

This clone was observed a single time. This rearrangement joins TRBV10-1 to TRBJ1-1, with D possibly TRBD1 on 5 matching bases. The CDR3 extends over 14 amino acids. V was pared by 0 bases and J by 1 base, with 6 bases between. The V gene's germline CDR1 is WNHNN and CDR2 SYGVQD (reference sequence). Here the CDR3 reads CASSESGQNTEAFF. CDR3 nucleotides: TGCGCCAGCAGTGAGTCCGGACAGAACACTGAAGCTTTCTTT.

V and J are TRBV6-1 and TRBJ2-7, with D possibly being TRBD2 (7 bases). V was clipped by 2 bases and J by 2 bases, with 16 bases between them. The CDR3 contains 16 residues. Germline-derived CDR1 and CDR2 are MNHNS and SASEGT. CDR3 DNA sequence: TGTGCCAGCAGTGAATTTCGGGGGGCGGGCACCTACGAGCAGTACTTC. Amino acids: CASSEFRGAGTYEQYF.

V usage is TRBV5-5 and J usage is TRBJ1-6; D ambiguous. CDR1 and CDR2 (germline): SGHKS, YYEKEE (reference sequence). The CDR3 extends over 13 amino acids. The V end was cut by 0 bases, the J end by 11 bases, with 9 bases between. CDR3 protein: CASSLGLDPPLHF. DNA for the CDR3: TGTGCCAGCAGCTTGGGACTTGATCCACCCCTCCACTTT. The full variable domain, in which reference TRBV5-5 and TRBJ1-6 provide the parts outside the CDR3, is DAGVTQSPTHLIKTRGQQVTLRCSPISGHKSVSWYQQVLGQGPQFIFQYYEKEERGRGNFPDRFSARQFPNYSSELNVNALLLGDSALYLCASSLGLDPPLHFGNGTRLTVT.

V gene TRBV28 combines with J gene TRBJ2-5; TRBD2 is a possible D gene (5 bases). The DNA end is more similar to TRBJ2-7, so the J call may be wrong. The CDR3 consists of 14 residues. Per germline, CDR1 MDHEN and CDR2 SYDVKM. Written as DNA, the CDR3 is TGTGCCAGCAGCCCTATTGGACTCAGTTACGAGCAGTACTTC. Protein product: CASSPIGLSYEQYF.

V and J are TRBV30 and TRBJ1-5; TRBD1 aligns across 8 bases. The germline V gene encodes CDR1 GTSNPN and CDR2 SVGIG (reference sequence). This CDR3 region has 14 residues. With 8 bases clipped from V and 0 bases from J, the junction kept 6 bases outside the gene matches. For the CDR3, the DNA is TGTGCCAGCGGGACAGGCTATAGCAATCAGCCCCAGCATTTT. Protein: CASGTGYSNQPQHF. The complete variable domain, with remaining parts taken from reference TRBV30 and TRBJ1-5, reads SQTIHQWPATLVQPVGSPLSLECTVEGTSNPNLYWYRQAAGRGLQLLFYSVGIGQISSEVPQNLSASRPQDRQFILSSKKLLLSDSGFYLCASGTGYSNQPQHFGDGTRLSIL.